Included here is one T cell receptor (beta chain) sequence, with context. The data were produced by immunoSEQ multiplex PCR, yet TCRdb's version contains in-frame clones alone and is incomplete. The sample holds fewer than 200,000 clones; just under 90% are singletons and the top ten take just under 0.9%. The record originates from a study of blood T cell repertoires in COVID-19. Trimming took off 3 bases at V and 7 bases at J, with 19 bases between the two ends. This CDR3 spans 16 amino acids. Germline-derived CDR1 and CDR2 are KGHSH and LQKENI. The receptor comes from a woman between 18 and 30 years old who had recovered from COVID-19. The sample was peripheral blood. This chain connects TRBV18 to TRBJ2-1, with D possibly TRBD1 on 6 matching bases. Written as DNA, the CDR3 is TGTGCCAGCTCACCCGACACAGGGTGGGTACTGAATGAGCAGTTCTTC. Translation gives CASSPDTGWVLNEQFF.